This T cell receptor beta chain is drawn from a study of blood T cell repertoires in COVID-19. At the level of the study: The United States, Italy and Spain supplied acute and convalescent COVID-19 samples. From T cells, B-cell-depleted T cells, or PBMCs came the material, which was cDNA or gDNA.

Germline trimming cut 5 bases from V and 2 bases from J; bases unmatched to any gene: 4. Germline loops: CDR1 SGHNT, CDR2 YENEEA. The CDR3 runs to 14 residues. Remarks on this clone: The sample contains more than one DNA sequence encoding this CDR3.

Methods used by the authors: Nucleated cell number was recorded as an estimate derived from reference gene primer amplification. Measured with immunoSEQ multiplex PCR; TCRdb has only the in-frame clones, and not every one. The D gene and trimming were derived from the DNA, and the V and J assignments and clone size from that table. Altogether about 360,000 clones are present, around nine tenths being singletons, with the ten largest covering about 2.9%. This TCR was recovered from a human donor in a cohort sampled during active COVID-19. The sequenced material came from peripheral blood. This sequence joins TRBV11-3 and TRBJ2-3, with 7 bases fitting TRBD2. The CDR3 nucleotides are TGTGCCAGCAGCCTCGGGGGGAACACAGATACGCAGTATTTT. This encodes CASSLGGNTDTQYF.